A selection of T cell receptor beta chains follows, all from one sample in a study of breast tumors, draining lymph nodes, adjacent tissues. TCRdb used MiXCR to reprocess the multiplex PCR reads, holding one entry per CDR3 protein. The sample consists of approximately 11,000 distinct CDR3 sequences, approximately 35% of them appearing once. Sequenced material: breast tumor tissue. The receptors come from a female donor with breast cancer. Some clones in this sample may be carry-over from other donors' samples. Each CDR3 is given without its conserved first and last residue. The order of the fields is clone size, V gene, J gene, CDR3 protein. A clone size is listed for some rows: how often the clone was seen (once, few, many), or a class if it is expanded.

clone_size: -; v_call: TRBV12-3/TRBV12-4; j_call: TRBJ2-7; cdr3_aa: ASSLRTAYEQY
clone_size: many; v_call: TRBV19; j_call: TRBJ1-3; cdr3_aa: ASSSRTEFSGNTIY
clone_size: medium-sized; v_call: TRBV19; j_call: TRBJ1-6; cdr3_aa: ASRPGLHNSPLH
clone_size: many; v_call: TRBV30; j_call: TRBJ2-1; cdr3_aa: AWDRGNEQF
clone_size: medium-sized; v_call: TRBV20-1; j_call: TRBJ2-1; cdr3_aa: SARSASGLSYNEQF
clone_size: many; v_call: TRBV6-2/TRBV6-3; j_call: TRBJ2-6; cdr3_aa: ASSYSSGANVLT
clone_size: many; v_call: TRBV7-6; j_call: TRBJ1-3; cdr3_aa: ASSLDPGPSGNTIY
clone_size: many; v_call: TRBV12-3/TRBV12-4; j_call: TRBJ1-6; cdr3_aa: ASSSRDRGNYNSPLH
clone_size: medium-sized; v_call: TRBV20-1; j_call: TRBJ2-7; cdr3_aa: SAKVGTYEQY
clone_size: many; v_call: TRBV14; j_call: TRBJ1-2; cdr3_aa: ASSDTGGNYGYT
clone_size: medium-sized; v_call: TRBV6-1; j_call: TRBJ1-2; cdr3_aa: ASSEAPDRGLGYGYT
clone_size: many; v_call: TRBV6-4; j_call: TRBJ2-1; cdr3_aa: ASSRTSGDYNEQF
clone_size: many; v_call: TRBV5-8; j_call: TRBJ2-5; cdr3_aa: ASSPGQPETQY
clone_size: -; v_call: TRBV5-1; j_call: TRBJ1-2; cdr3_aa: ASSLAEGGWSGYT
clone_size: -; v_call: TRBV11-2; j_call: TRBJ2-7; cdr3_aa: ASSLDFDEQY